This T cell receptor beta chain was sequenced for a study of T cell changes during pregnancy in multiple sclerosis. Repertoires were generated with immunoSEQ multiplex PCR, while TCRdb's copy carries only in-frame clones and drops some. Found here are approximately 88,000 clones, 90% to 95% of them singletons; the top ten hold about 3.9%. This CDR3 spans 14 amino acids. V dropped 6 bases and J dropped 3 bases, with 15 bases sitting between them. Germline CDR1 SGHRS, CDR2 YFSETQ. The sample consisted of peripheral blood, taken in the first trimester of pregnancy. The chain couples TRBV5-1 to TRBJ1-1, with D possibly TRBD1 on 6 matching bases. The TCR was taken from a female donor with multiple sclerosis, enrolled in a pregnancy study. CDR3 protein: CASTGAGVDTEAFF. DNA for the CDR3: TGCGCCAGCACAGGGGCAGGTGTGGACACTGAAGCTTTCTTT.